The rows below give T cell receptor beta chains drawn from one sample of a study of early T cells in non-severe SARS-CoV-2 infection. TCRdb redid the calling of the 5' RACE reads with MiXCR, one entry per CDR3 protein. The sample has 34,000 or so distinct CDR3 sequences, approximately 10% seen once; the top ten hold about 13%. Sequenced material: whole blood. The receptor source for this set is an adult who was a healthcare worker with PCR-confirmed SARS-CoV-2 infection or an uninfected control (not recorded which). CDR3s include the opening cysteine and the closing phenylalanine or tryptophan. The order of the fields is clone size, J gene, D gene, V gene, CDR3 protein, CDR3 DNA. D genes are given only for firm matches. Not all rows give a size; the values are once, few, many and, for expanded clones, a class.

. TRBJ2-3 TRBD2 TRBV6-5 CASSAGGEWSF TGTGCCAGCAGTGCGGGGGGGGAATGGAGTTTT
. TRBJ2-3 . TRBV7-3 CASSLTWPGSKSTDTQYF TGTGCCAGCAGCTTAACCTGGCCGGGCAGTAAAAGCACAGATACGCAGTATTTT
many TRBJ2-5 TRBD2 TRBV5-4 CASSPGTSGRQETQYF TGTGCCAGCAGCCCCGGGACTAGCGGGCGACAAGAGACCCAGTACTTC
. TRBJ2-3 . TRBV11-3 CASSLGYRADTQYF TGTGCCAGCAGCTTAGGGTACAGGGCAGATACGCAGTATTTT
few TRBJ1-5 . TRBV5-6 CASSLDPGYNQPQHF TGTGCCAGCAGCTTGGACCCGGGCTACAATCAGCCCCAGCATTTT
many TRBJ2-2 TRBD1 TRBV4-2 CASSQGQGTGELFF TGTGCCAGCAGCCAGGGACAGGGAACCGGGGAGCTGTTTTTT
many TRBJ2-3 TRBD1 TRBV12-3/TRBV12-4 CAREGGRGDTQYF TGTGCCAGAGAAGGGGGCCGAGGAGATACGCAGTATTTT
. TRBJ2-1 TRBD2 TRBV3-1 CASSHPGTSGDEQFF TGTGCCAGCAGCCACCCCGGGACTAGCGGCGATGAGCAGTTCTTC
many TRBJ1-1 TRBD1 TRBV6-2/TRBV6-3 CASSYSGTGRGTEAFF TGTGCCAGCAGTTACTCCGGGACAGGTCGCGGCACTGAAGCTTTCTTT
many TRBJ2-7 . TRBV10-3 CAISRQDSYEQYF TGTGCCATCAGCCGACAGGATTCCTACGAGCAGTACTTC
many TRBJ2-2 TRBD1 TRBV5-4 CASSNRDRGSSGELFF TGTGCCAGCAGCAACCGGGACAGGGGAAGCTCTGGGGAGCTGTTTTTT
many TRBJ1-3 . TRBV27 CASSRGSGNTIYF TGTGCCAGCAGTAGGGGTTCTGGAAACACCATATATTTT
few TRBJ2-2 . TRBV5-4 CASSLGGPSNTGELFF TGTGCCAGCAGCTTGGGGGGACCCAGCAACACCGGGGAGCTGTTTTTT
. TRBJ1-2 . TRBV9 CASSAGFGYGYTF TGTGCCAGCAGTGCGGGATTTGGCTATGGCTACACCTTC
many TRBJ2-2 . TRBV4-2 CASRGGGNTGELFF TGTGCCAGCAGGGGTGGGGGGAACACCGGGGAGCTGTTTTTT
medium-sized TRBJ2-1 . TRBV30 CAWRRTATGGEQFF TGTGCCTGGAGGCGGACAGCCACCGGGGGTGAGCAGTTCTTC
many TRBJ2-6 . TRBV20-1 CSANSVRSGANVLTF TGCAGTGCTAATAGCGTCCGCTCTGGGGCCAACGTCCTGACTTTC
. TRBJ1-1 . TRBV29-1 CSDRATRTEAFF TGCAGCGACAGGGCGACGAGGACTGAAGCTTTCTTT
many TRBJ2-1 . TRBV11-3 CASSFRVSNLNEQFF TGTGCCAGCAGCTTCAGGGTCAGTAACCTCAATGAGCAGTTCTTC
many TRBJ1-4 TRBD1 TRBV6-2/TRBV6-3 CASSSTRTGLFF TGTGCCAGCAGTTCAACGCGGACAGGGCTGTTTTTT
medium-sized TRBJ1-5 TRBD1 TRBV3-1 CASGTGSGNQPQHF TGTGCCAGTGGGACAGGGTCGGGTAATCAGCCCCAGCATTTT
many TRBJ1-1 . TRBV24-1 CATRRSGNTEAFF TGTGCCACCAGGCGATCCGGGAACACTGAAGCTTTCTTT